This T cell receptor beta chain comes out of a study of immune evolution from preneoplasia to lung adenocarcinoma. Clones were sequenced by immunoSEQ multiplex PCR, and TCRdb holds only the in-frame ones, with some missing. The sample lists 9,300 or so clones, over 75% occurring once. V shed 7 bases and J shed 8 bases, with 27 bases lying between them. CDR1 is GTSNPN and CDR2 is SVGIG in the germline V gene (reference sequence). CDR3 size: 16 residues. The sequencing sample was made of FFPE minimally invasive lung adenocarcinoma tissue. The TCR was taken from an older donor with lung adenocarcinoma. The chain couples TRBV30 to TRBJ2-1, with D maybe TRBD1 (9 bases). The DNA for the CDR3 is TGTGCCTTAGGACAGGGGACGGGAGGGCCCGTCGATGAGCAGTTCTTC. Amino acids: CALGQGTGGPVDEQFF.